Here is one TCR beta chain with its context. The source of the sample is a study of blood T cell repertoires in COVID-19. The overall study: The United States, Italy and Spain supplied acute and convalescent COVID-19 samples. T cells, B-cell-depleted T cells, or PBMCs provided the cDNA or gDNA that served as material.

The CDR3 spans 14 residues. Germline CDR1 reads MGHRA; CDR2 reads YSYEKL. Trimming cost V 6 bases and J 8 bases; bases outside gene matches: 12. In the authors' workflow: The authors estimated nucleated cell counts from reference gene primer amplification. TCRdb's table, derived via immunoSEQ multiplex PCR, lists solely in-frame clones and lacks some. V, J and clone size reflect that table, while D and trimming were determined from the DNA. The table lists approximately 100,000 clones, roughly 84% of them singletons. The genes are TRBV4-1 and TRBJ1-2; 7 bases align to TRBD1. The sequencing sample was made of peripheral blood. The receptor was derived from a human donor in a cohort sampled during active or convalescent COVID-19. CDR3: CASRSEGGLWGYTF. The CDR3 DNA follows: TGCGCCAGCAGATCGGAAGGGGGCCTGTGGGGCTACACCTTC.